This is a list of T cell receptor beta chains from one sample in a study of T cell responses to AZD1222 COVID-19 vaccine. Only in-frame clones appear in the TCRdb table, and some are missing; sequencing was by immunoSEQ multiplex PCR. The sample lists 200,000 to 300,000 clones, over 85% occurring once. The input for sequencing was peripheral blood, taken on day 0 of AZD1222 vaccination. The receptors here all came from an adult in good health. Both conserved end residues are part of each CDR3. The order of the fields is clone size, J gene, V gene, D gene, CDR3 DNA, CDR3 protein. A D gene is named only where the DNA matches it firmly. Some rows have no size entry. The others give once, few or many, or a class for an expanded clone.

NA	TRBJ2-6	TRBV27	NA	TGTGCCAGCAGTTTAGTGGGGGTCTCTGGGGCCAACGTCCTGACTTTC	CASSLVGVSGANVLTF
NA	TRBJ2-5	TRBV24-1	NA	TGTGCCACCAGTGAACCGGGGGTAAAAGAGACCCAGTACTTC	CATSEPGVKETQYF
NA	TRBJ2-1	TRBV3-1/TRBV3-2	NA	TGTGCCAGCAGCCAATGTTTACGGGATGAGCAGTTCTTC	CASSQCLRDEQFF
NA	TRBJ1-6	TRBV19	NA	TGTGCCAGTAGTATAGCGATTAGCTCCTATAATTCACCCCTCCACTTT	CASSIAISSYNSPLHF
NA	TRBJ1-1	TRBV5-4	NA	TGTGCCAGCAGCTGGATGGGGGGGACTGAAGCTTTCTTT	CASSWMGGTEAFF
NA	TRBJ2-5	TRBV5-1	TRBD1	TGCGCCAGCAGCCCCCGAGGGGACAGGGATGAGACCCAGTACTTC	CASSPRGDRDETQYF
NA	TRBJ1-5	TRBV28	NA	TGTGCCAGCAGTTTTCAGTATAGCAATCAGCCCCAGCATTTT	CASSFQYSNQPQHF
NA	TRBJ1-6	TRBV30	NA	TGTGCCTGGAGTTACAGGGACTCCTATAATTCACCCCTCCACTTT	CAWSYRDSYNSPLHF
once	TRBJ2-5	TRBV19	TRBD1	TGTGCCAGTAGTCCACCGGGACAGGGTGGAGAGACCCAGTACTTC	CASSPPGQGGETQYF
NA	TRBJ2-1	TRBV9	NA	TGTGCCAGCAGCGTTGGCCTGGGCAATGAGCAGTTCTTC	CASSVGLGNEQFF
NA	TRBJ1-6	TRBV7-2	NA	TGTGCCAGCGGGCAGCTCTATAATTCACCCCTCCACTTT	CASGQLYNSPLHF
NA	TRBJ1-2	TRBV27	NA	TGTGCCAGCAGTTTAGGGACGGCCTATGGCTACACCTTC	CASSLGTAYGYTF
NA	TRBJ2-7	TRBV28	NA	TGTGCCAGCAGTTTATCTATGCCCACCTACGAGCAGTACTTC	CASSLSMPTYEQYF
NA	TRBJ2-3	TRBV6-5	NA	TGTGCCAGCAGTTACCAGACCAGGACAGATACGCAGTATTTT	CASSYQTRTDTQYF
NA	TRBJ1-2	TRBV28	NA	TGTGCCAGCAGTACGTTGACAGGCTGGAACGGTGGCTACACCTTC	CASSTLTGWNGGYTF
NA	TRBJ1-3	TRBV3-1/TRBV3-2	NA	TGTGCCAGCAGCCAAGACGGCAGCCCCTCTGGAAACACCATATATTTT	CASSQDGSPSGNTIYF
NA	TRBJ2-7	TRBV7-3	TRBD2	TGTGCCAGCAGCTTAGGGGCGGGAGGGCCCTACGAGCAGTACTTC	CASSLGAGGPYEQYF
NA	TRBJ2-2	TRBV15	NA	TGTGCCACCAGCAGAGTAGGGAAAGCCGGGGAGCTGTTTTTT	CATSRVGKAGELFF
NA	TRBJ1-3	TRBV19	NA	TGTGCCAGTAGTATTGCTGCGTCCTCTGGAAACACCATATATTTT	CASSIAASSGNTIYF
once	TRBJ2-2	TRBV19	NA	TGTGCCAGTAGTAATAGGAACACCGGGGAGCTGTTTTTT	CASSNRNTGELFF
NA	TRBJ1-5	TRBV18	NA	TGTGCCAGCTCACCATTCGCCGGGACCACAAGAGATCAGCCCCAGCATTTT	CASSPFAGTTRDQPQHF
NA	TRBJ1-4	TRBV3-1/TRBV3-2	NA	TGTGCCAGCAGCCAACGTGGAGGGAGAAAACTGTTTTTT	CASSQRGGRKLFF
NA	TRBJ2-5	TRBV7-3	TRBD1	TGTGCCAGCAGCTCTCAGGGGGCCGGTTGGCAAGAGACCCAGTACTTC	CASSSQGAGWQETQYF
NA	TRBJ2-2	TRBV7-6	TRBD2	TGTGCCAGCAGCTCGGGGACTAGCACGAACACCGGGGAGCTGTTTTTT	CASSSGTSTNTGELFF
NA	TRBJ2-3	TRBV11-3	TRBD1	TGTGCCAGCAGCTCCGGGACAGGGGGTACAGATACGCAGTATTTT	CASSSGTGGTDTQYF
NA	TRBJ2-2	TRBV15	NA	TGTGCCACCAGCAGAGACCCTCTATTAAACACCGGGGAGCTGTTTTTT	CATSRDPLLNTGELFF
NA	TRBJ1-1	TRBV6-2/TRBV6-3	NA	TGTGCCAGCAGTTATACAGGGTACACTGAAGCTTTCTTT	CASSYTGYTEAFF
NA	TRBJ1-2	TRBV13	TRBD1	TGTGCCAGCAGCCTCCGGGACAGGGGCGTTGGATACACCTTC	CASSLRDRGVGYTF